Below, 8 T cell receptor beta chains from the same sample are listed, as sequenced in a study of PD-L1 blockade in urothelial cancer. This sample's time point: peripheral blood 6 weeks after treatment start. The protocol was immunoSEQ multiplex PCR, while the TCRdb copy is restricted to in-frame clones and leaves out a portion. The top ten clones hold roughly 1.7% of a sample with over 15,000 clones, over 75% of them seen once. The sample here was PBMCs, taken around atezolizumab (anti-PD-L1) treatment. The receptors stem from a man aged 45-65 years with urothelial cancer.

This CDR3 is CSVVGRTTYEQYF. CDR3 DNA sequence: TGCAGCGTTGTAGGTAGGACAACCTACGAGCAGTACTTC. V usage is TRBV29-1 and J usage is TRBJ2-7; weak D call: TRBD1 (5 bases). This CDR3 is built from 13 residues. Trimming took off 4 bases at V and 2 bases at J, with 12 bases between the two ends. Germline lookup yields CDR1 SQVTM and CDR2 ANQGSEA.

The genes are TRBV2 and TRBJ2-2; the D gene is possibly TRBD1 (6 bases). Trimming pared 2 bases from V and 0 bases from J, leaving 16 bases between. The CDR3 is 18 residues long. Germline V CDR1 and CDR2: SNHLY, FYNNEI. CDR3 bases: TGTGCCAGCAGTGAATCCCCGGGACACCTCCCGAACACCGGGGAGCTGTTTTTT. It codes for CASSESPGHLPNTGELFF.

CDR3 DNA: TGCAGTGCTAATGGGGGGGGTGAGCAGTTCTTC. Protein: CSANGGGEQFF. The rearrangement joins TRBV20-1 to TRBJ2-1; 7 bases are shared with TRBD2. With 4 bases clipped from V and 9 bases from J, the junction kept 3 bases outside the gene matches. The CDR3 spans 11 residues. CDR1 and CDR2 (germline): DFQATT, SNEGSKA (reference sequence).

The rearrangement uses TRBV28 and TRBJ1-2, with 8 bases lining up with TRBD1. Trimming cost V 1 base and J 2 bases; bases outside gene matches: 6. From germline, CDR1 is MDHEN and CDR2 SYDVKM. CDR3 length: 16 amino acids. CDR3 sequence: CASSLSPRTGNYGYTF. Here the CDR3 DNA reads TGTGCCAGCAGTTTATCCCCCCGGACAGGGAACTATGGCTACACCTTC.

The rearrangement links TRBV7-9 to TRBJ1-5; D remains ambiguous. The CDR3 extends over 14 amino acids. V was trimmed by 4 bases and J by 5 bases, leaving 12 bases between them. Germline V gene lookup returns CDR1 SEHNR and CDR2 FQNEAQ (reference sequence). CDR3 nucleotides: TGTGCCAGCAGCTCCTCCTTTCAGGATCAGCCCCAGCATTTT. The encoded protein is CASSSSFQDQPQHF.

This clone was detected a few times. The chain is built from TRBV19 and TRBJ2-1, with D possibly matching TRBD2 (6 bases). V lost 6 bases and J lost 8, with 23 bases in between. The CDR3 is 16 amino acids. Germline assignment: CDR1 LNHDA and CDR2 SQIVND (reference sequence). The CDR3 is CASSPLLSGVGDEQFF. The CDR3 coding sequence is TGTGCCAGTAGCCCCCTGCTGTCGGGGGTTGGCGATGAGCAGTTCTTC.

The rearrangement joins TRBV6-1 to TRBJ1-5, with D possibly TRBD1 on 6 matching bases. V dropped 1 base and J dropped 7 bases, with 14 bases sitting between them. There are 15 residues in the CDR3. CDR1 and CDR2 from the germline V gene are MNHNS and SASEGT. The CDR3 sequence: CASSEGEGDWQPQHF. The CDR3 nucleotides read TGTGCCAGCAGTGAAGGGGAGGGGGACTGGCAGCCCCAGCATTTT.

The chain couples TRBV7-3 to TRBJ2-1, with D possibly matching TRBD1 (6 bases). Deletions cut 3 bases from V and 3 bases from J, with 12 bases between. Germline CDR1 is SGHTA and CDR2 is FQGTGA. The CDR3 has 15 amino acids. In DNA form, the CDR3 reads TGTGCCAGCAGCTTGGCTAGGACAGACTACAATGAGCAGTTCTTC. This codes for CASSLARTDYNEQFF.